Sequencing of this TCR beta chain was carried out in a study of OX40 agonist ivuxolimab in advanced cancers. Study results and caveats: By week 6 at 0.1 to 3.0 mg/kg, blood CD4+ and CD8+ T cells had expanded clonally.

Notes on this clone: Its matching antigen is unknown.

Measured with immunoSEQ multiplex PCR; TCRdb has only the in-frame clones, and not every one. The data contain just over 80,000 clones, around 87% of them singletons. Autoimmune disease history or systemic immunosuppression meant exclusion. Trimming took 5 bases from V and 3 from J, leaving 11 bases between them. From germline, CDR1 is MDHEN and CDR2 SYDVKM. This CDR3 has 14 amino acids. V gene TRBV28 combines with J gene TRBJ2-1; a weak D match, TRBD2 (5 bases). The material was CD4+ or CD8+ T cells sorted from blood, obtained in a trial of the OX40 agonist ivuxolimab. The source is an adult with an advanced solid tumor such as melanoma, head and neck, liver or kidney cancer. CDR3 sequence: CASSTPGSYNEQFF. In DNA, the CDR3 is TGTGCCAGCAGTACTCCGGGGAGCTACAATGAGCAGTTCTTC. Full variable domain (missing parts from reference TRBV28 and TRBJ2-1): DVKVTQSSRYLVKRTGEKVFLECVQDMDHENMFWYRQDPGLGLRLIYFSYDVKMKEKGDIPEGYSVSREKKERFSLILESASTNQTSMYLCASSTPGSYNEQFFGPGTRLTVL.